This T cell receptor beta chain was sequenced for a study of cytomegalovirus exposure and HLA in healthy donors. The CDR3 totals 11 residues. Between the trimmed V and J ends, which lost 6 bases and 6 bases, there was a span of 6 bases. CDR1 and CDR2 from the germline V gene are MNHNY and SVGAGI (reference sequence). 60 Vbeta and 13 Jbeta primers were used in PCR. Only in-frame clones appear in the TCRdb table, and some are missing; sequencing was by immunoSEQ multiplex PCR. The sample table sets out under 100,000 clones. The sample consisted of PBMCs. The J gene is TRBJ2-1, the V gene TRBV6-6; D is possibly TRBD1 (5 bases). The clonotype comes from a man in his thirties or forties in good health and CMV-seronegative. Here the CDR3 reads CASRQGNEQFF. CDR3 nucleotide sequence: TGTGCCAGCAGGCAGGGCAATGAGCAGTTCTTC.